The clone carrying this T cell receptor beta chain was counted at least ten times. The sample originates from a study of identical twins. The CDR3 covers 14 residues. Per the germline V gene, CDR1 is SQVTM and CDR2 is ANQGSEA. Trimming cost V 1 base and J 4 bases, with 14 bases left between them. TCRdb reprocessed the 5' RACE reads via MiXCR and lists one record per CDR3 protein. Here the sample spans 250,000 to 350,000 distinct CDR3 sequences, under 9.5% being singletons. This sample was shared with a second study, whose subject was yellow fever vaccine responses in identical twins.

The sequenced sample consisted of memory (CD45RO+) T cells sorted from blood. The TCR comes from a young woman in good health. The V and J genes are TRBV29-1 and TRBJ2-7; D possibly corresponds to TRBD1 (7 bases). In nucleotides, the CDR3 is TGCAGCGTTGAAGGGGCAGGGGGGATATACGAGCAGTACTTC. Residues: CSVEGAGGIYEQYF.